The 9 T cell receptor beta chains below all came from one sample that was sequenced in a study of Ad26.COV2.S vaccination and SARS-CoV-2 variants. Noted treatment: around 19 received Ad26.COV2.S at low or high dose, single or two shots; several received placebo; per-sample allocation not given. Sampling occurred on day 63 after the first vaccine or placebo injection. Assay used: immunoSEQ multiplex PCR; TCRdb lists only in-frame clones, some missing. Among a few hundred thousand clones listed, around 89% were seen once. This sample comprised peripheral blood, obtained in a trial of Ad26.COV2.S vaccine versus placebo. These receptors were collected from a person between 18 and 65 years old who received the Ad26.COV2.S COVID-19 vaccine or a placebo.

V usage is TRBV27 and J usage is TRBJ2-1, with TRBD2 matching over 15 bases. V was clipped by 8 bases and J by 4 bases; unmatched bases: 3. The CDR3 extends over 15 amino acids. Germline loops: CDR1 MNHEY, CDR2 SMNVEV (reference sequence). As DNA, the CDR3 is TGTGCCAGCCGGACTAGCGGGGGGGTATACAATGAGCAGTTCTTC. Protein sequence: CASRTSGGVYNEQFF.

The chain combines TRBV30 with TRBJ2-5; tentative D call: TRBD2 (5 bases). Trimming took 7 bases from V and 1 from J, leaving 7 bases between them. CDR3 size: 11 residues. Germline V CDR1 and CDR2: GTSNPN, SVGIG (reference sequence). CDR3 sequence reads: CAFRGQETQYF. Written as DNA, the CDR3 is TGTGCCTTTCGGGGCCAAGAGACCCAGTACTTC.

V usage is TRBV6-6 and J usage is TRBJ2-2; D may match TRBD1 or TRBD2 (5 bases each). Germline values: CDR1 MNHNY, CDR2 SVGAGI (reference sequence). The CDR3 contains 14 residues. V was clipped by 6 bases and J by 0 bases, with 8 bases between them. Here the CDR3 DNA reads TGTGCCAGCAGGGGGACGGCGAACACCGGGGAGCTGTTTTTT. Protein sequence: CASRGTANTGELFF.

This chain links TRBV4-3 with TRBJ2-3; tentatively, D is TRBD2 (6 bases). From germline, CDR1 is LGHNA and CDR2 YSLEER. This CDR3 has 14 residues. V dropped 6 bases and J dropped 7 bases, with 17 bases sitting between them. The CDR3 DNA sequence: TGCGCCAGCAGTGGGACTGACTTGGTATATACGCAGTATTTT. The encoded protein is CASSGTDLVYTQYF.

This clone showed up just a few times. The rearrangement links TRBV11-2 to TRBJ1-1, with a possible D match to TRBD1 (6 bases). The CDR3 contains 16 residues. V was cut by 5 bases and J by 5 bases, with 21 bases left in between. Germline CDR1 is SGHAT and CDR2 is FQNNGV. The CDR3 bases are TGTGCCAGCAGCCGGACGGGGGCGGAGGCAGGGACTGAAGCTTTCTTT. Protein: CASSRTGAEAGTEAFF. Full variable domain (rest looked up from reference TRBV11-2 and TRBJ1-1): EAGVAQSPRYKIIEKRQSVAFWCNPISGHATLYWYQQILGQGPKLLIQFQNNGVVDDSQLPKDRFSAERLKGVDSTLKIQPAKLEDSAVYLCASSRTGAEAGTEAFFGQGTRLTVV.

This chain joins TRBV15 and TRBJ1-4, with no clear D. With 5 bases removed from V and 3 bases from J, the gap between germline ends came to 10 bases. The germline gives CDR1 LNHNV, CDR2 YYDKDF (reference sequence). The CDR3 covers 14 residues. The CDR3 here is CATSLTDPNEKLFF. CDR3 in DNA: TGTGCCACCAGCCTGACGGATCCTAATGAAAAACTGTTTTTT.

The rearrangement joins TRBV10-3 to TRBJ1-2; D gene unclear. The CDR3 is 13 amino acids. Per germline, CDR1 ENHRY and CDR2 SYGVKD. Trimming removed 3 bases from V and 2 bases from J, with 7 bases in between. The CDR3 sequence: CAISDTGNYGYTF. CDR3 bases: TGTGCCATCAGTGATACGGGGAACTATGGCTACACCTTC.

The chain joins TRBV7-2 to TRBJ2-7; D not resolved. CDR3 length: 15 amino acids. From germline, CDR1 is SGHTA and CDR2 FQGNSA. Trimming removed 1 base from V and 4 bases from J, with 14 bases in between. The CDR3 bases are TGTGCCAGCAGCTTAGAGGGCAGAGACGCGTACGAGCAGTACTTC. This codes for CASSLEGRDAYEQYF.

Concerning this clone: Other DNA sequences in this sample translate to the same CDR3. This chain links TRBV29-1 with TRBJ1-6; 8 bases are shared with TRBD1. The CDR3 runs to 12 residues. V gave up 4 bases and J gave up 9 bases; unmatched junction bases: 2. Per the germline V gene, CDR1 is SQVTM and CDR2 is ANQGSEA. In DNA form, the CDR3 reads TGCAGCGTTGGGGACAGGAGTTCACCCCTCCACTTT. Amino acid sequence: CSVGDRSSPLHF.